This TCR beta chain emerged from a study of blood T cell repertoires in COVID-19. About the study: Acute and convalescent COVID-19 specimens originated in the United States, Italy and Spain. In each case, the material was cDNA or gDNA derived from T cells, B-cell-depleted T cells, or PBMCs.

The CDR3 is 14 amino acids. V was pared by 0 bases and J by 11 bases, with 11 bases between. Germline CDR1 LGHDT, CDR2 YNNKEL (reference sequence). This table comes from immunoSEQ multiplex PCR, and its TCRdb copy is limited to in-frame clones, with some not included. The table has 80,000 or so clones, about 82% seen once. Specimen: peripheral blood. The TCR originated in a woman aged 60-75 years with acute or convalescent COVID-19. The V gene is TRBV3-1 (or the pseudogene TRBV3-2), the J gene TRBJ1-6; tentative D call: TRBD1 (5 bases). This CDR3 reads CASSQERGYTPLHF. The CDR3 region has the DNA TGTGCCAGCAGCCAAGAAAGGGGTTACACACCCCTCCACTTT.